The following is a T cell receptor beta chain sequence with its context. The sample originates from a study of T cells of healthy individuals. Looked up from germline, CDR1 is SGDLS and CDR2 is YYNGEE. V lost 4 bases to trimming and J lost 6 bases, with 10 bases between them. The CDR3 runs 13 residues. TCRdb re-analysed the 5' RACE reads in MiXCR, keeping a single row per CDR3 protein. The repertoire includes approximately 100,000 distinct CDR3 sequences, 15% to 20% of them detected once, and around 6.5% sits in the top ten. V is TRBV9 and J is TRBJ2-2; D call uncertain. The sequence derives from a human donor in good health. The CDR3 here is CASSFTPAGELFF. CDR3 bases: TGTGCCAGCAGCTTTACCCCAGCCGGGGAGCTGTTTTTT.